The 30 T cell receptor beta chains below come from one sample, sequenced in a study of cytomegalovirus exposure and HLA in healthy donors. The PCR had 60 Vbeta and 13 Jbeta primers. Generated by immunoSEQ multiplex PCR, the TCRdb table keeps only in-frame clones and is missing some. The data contain some 110,000 clones, 66% of them singletons. Material: PBMCs. These receptors originate from a young man in good health and CMV-seronegative.

The J gene is TRBJ2-7, the V gene TRBV5-6; 8 bases match TRBD1. The CDR3 is 12 residues long. V lost 7 bases, J lost 4 bases, and 4 bases stayed unmatched. CDR1 and CDR2 (germline): SGHDT, YYEEEE. Here the CDR3 reads CASGQGIYEQYF. In DNA form, the CDR3 reads TGTGCCAGCGGACAGGGCATTTACGAGCAGTACTTC. Based on the CDR3 plus reference TRBV5-6 and TRBJ2-7, the full variable domain is DAGVTQSPTHLIKTRGQQVTLRCSPKSGHDTVSWYQQALGQGPQFIFQYYEEEERQRGNFPDRFSGHQFPNYSSELNVNALLLGDSALYLCASGQGIYEQYFGPGTRLTVT.

The chain recombines TRBV5-6 with TRBJ2-1; D is perhaps TRBD1 (6 bases). The V and J ends lost 2 bases and 4 bases respectively, with 13 bases between them. This CDR3 contains 15 residues. Germline V gene sequence: CDR1 SGHDT, CDR2 YYEEEE. The DNA of the CDR3 is TGTGCCAGCAGCTTTGGGACACCTGCATACAATGAGCAGTTCTTC. Protein: CASSFGTPAYNEQFF.

The chain links TRBV28 to TRBJ1-2; D is undetermined. This CDR3 contains 14 residues. CDR1 is MDHEN and CDR2 is SYDVKM in the germline V gene. Trimming stripped 6 bases from V and 3 bases from J, with 14 bases between. The CDR3, as DNA: TGTGCCAGCAGCATAAGTACAGAGTACTATGGCTACACCTTC. The encoded protein is CASSISTEYYGYTF.

This clone appeared a single time. The chain uses TRBV9 and TRBJ1-3, with no clear D. Germline V gene sequence: CDR1 SGDLS, CDR2 YYNGEE. V lost 0 bases to trimming and J lost 0 bases, with 7 bases between them. This CDR3 is built from 15 residues. The CDR3 protein is CASSVGWLSGNTIYF. CDR3 nucleotide sequence: TGTGCCAGCAGCGTAGGGTGGCTCTCTGGAAACACCATATATTTT.

CDR3 sequence reads: CASTSDVQIEKLFF. The CDR3 region has the DNA TGTGCCAGCACCTCAGATGTACAGATTGAAAAACTGTTTTTT. This rearrangement joins TRBV7-9 to TRBJ1-4, with unresolved D. Trimming took off 7 bases at V and 7 bases at J, with 16 bases between the two ends. Germline V gene sequence: CDR1 SEHNR, CDR2 FQNEAQ (reference sequence). The CDR3 covers 14 residues.

This clone was counted between two and nine times. The chain recombines TRBV9 with TRBJ1-6; D is unclear. The CDR3 is 13 amino acids. Germline lookup yields CDR1 SGDLS and CDR2 YYNGEE. Trimming took 0 bases from V and 10 from J, leaving 8 bases between them. The CDR3 DNA reads TGTGCCAGCAGCGTAGGTGGAGGCTCACCCCTCCACTTT. This gives the protein CASSVGGGSPLHF.

The CDR3 is CAWSGSFSNQPQHF. Written as DNA, the CDR3 is TGTGCCTGGAGTGGTAGCTTTAGCAATCAGCCCCAGCATTTT. This rearrangement joins TRBV30 to TRBJ1-5; D is ambiguous. Germline V gives CDR1 GTSNPN, CDR2 SVGIG (reference sequence). The CDR3 contains 14 residues. The V gene lost 1 base and the J gene lost 0 bases, with 7 bases spanning the gap.

This rearrangement joins TRBV20-1 to TRBJ2-5; D uncertain. V was clipped by 6 bases and J by 4 bases, with 6 bases between them. The length of the CDR3 is 10 residues. CDR1 is DFQATT, CDR2 SNEGSKA, per germline (reference sequence). CDR3 in amino acids: CSARLETQYF. CDR3 nucleotides: TGCAGTGCCAGGTTAGAGACCCAGTACTTC.

The J gene is TRBJ1-3, the V gene TRBV6-5, with D uncertain. Between the trimmed V and J ends, which lost 1 base and 2 bases, there was a span of 9 bases. The length of the CDR3 is 15 residues. In germline, CDR1 is MNHEY, CDR2 SVGAGI. CDR3 in DNA: TGTGCCAGCAGTTACTACCGAAGCCCTGGAAACACCATATATTTT. This sequence encodes CASSYYRSPGNTIYF.

This chain joins TRBV25-1 and TRBJ2-5; no reliable D call. Germline V gives CDR1 MGHDK, CDR2 SYGVNS. V was cut by 1 base and J by 4 bases, with 13 bases left in between. The CDR3 is 15 residues long. CDR3 coding DNA: TGTGCCAGCAGTGAATCATACAGAATCGGAGAGACCCAGTACTTC. This translates into CASSESYRIGETQYF. Using reference TRBV25-1 and TRBJ2-5 for the parts outside the CDR3, the full variable domain is EADIYQTPRYLVIGTGKKITLECSQTMGHDKMYWYQQDPGMELHLIHYSYGVNSTEKGDLSSESTVSRIRTEHFPLTLESARPSHTSQYLCASSESYRIGETQYFGPGTRLLVL.

This clone has a handful of counts. The chain joins TRBV18 to TRBJ1-4, with D tentatively TRBD1 (6 bases). The CDR3 extends over 16 amino acids. Germline CDR1 and CDR2: KGHSH and LQKENI. Trimming removed 1 base from V and 5 bases from J, with 14 bases in between. The CDR3 nucleotides read TGTGCCAGCTCACCACTGGGGGGGGCCATCAATGAAAAACTGTTTTTT. Amino acids: CASSPLGGAINEKLFF.

This clone has only a few counts. This rearrangement joins TRBV27 to TRBJ1-5; D gene unclear. This CDR3 is built from 13 residues. The germline CDR1 and CDR2 sequences are MNHEY and SMNVEV (reference sequence). The V end lost 8 bases, the J end lost 9 bases, and 17 bases lay between the germline ends. CDR3 coding DNA: TGTGCCAGCGCAGACACCCCCTCTCGGCCCCAGCATTTT. Residues: CASADTPSRPQHF.

This chain joins TRBV5-1 and TRBJ2-7, with 8 bases aligning to TRBD2. V lost 4 bases to trimming and J lost 5 bases; unmatched junction nucleotides: 11. The CDR3 is 15 residues long. Germline-derived CDR1 and CDR2 are SGHRS and YFSETQ. CDR3 in DNA: TGCGCCAGCAGCGCTACGGGACTAGGGATCCACGAGCAGTACTTC. Its translation: CASSATGLGIHEQYF.

The V and J genes are TRBV6-5 and TRBJ2-7, with D possibly TRBD1 on 5 matching bases. V was pared by 8 bases and J by 5 bases, with 13 bases between. The CDR3 contains 12 residues. Germline CDR1 and CDR2: MNHEY and SVGAGI. The CDR3 reads CASGAGWNEQYF. CDR3 bases: TGTGCCAGCGGGGCAGGGTGGAACGAGCAGTACTTC.

This clone has just a few counts. This chain links TRBV10-2 with TRBJ2-3; D is uncertain. V lost 7 bases and J 0 bases, leaving 5 bases between the germline ends. CDR1 WSHSY and CDR2 SAAADI come from the germline V gene. The CDR3 spans 12 residues. The CDR3 DNA reads TGCGCCAGCACTATGAGCACAGATACGCAGTATTTT. Its translation: CASTMSTDTQYF.

This clone was seen only a few times. The V and J genes are TRBV6-5 and TRBJ1-1; D perhaps matches TRBD1 (6 bases). This CDR3 has 16 residues. The germline V and J ends were trimmed by 0 bases and 1 base, with 12 bases remaining between them. Germline assignment: CDR1 MNHEY and CDR2 SVGAGI. CDR3 sequence (DNA): TGTGCCAGCAGTTACTCGAGGGGGATCGGGAACACTGAAGCTTTCTTT. It specifies CASSYSRGIGNTEAFF.

V gene TRBV19 combines with J gene TRBJ2-2; 7 bases are shared with TRBD2. CDR3 size: 14 residues. V shed 5 bases, J shed 4 bases, and the junction held 4 bases outside the gene matches. Per the germline V gene, CDR1 is LNHDA and CDR2 is SQIVND (reference sequence). CDR3 in DNA: TGTGCCAGTAGTGGGGGGAGGGTCACCGGGGAGCTGTTTTTT. Translation: CASSGGRVTGELFF.

The chain recombines TRBV28 with TRBJ1-4; D remains unclear. CDR1 MDHEN and CDR2 SYDVKM come from the germline V gene. The CDR3 extends over 16 amino acids. Trimming removed 6 bases from V and 8 bases from J, with 22 bases in between. DNA of the CDR3: TGTGCCAGCAGCATTAATCAACCAATCGGGAGCGAAAAACTGTTTTTT. This codes for CASSINQPIGSEKLFF.

The chain is built from TRBV29-1 and TRBJ1-5; 8 positions agree with TRBD1. The germline CDR1 and CDR2 sequences are SQVTM and ANQGSEA. The CDR3 is 14 amino acids. V shed 6 bases and J 5 bases; nucleotides not matched to a gene: 9. This CDR3 is CSVWTGRVDQPQHF. Here the CDR3 DNA reads TGCAGCGTCTGGACAGGGAGGGTGGATCAGCCCCAGCATTTT.

J is TRBJ2-1 and V is TRBV7-6; 8 nucleotides align to TRBD1. The CDR3 loop spans 15 amino acids. Germline CDR1 SGHVS, CDR2 FNYEAQ. Trimming cost V 5 bases and J 7 bases; bases outside gene matches: 10. CDR3 sequence: CASSGITGQVNEQFF. CDR3 sequence (DNA): TGTGCCAGCAGCGGCATAACGGGACAGGTAAATGAGCAGTTCTTC.

V usage is TRBV7-6 and J usage is TRBJ2-7, with 13 bases that match TRBD2. J was trimmed by 5 bases and V by 0 bases; bases with no gene match: 4. This CDR3 contains 16 residues. Germline CDR1 is SGHVS and CDR2 is FNYEAQ. In nucleotides, the CDR3 is TGTGCCAGCAGCTTAGCGGCCGGACTAGCGGGGGACGAGCAGTACTTC. It yields the protein CASSLAAGLAGDEQYF.

The chain uses TRBV14 and TRBJ2-7; D is uncertain. Germline CDR1 and CDR2: SGHDN and FVKESK. The CDR3 contains 13 residues. The V end lost 1 base, the J end lost 4 bases, and 8 bases lay between the germline ends. CDR3 sequence (DNA): TGTGCCAGCAGCCAAGTCCGTTTTTACGAGCAGTACTTC. This codes for CASSQVRFYEQYF. Looking up the rest from reference TRBV14 and TRBJ2-7 gives the full variable domain: EAGVTQFPSHSVIEKGQTVTLRCDPISGHDNLYWYRRVMGKEIKFLLHFVKESKQDESGMPNNRFLAERTGGTYSTLKVQPAELEDSGVYFCASSQVRFYEQYFGPGTRLTVT.

The CDR3 DNA reads TGTGCCAGTAGCCTAGCGGGACGAGACCAAGAGACCCAGTACTTC. Its protein is CASSLAGRDQETQYF. The gene calls are TRBV6-1 and TRBJ2-5; 9 bases align to TRBD2. The germline V gene has CDR1 MNHNS and CDR2 SASEGT. This CDR3 comprises 15 residues. Trimming cost V 9 bases and J 0 bases; bases outside gene matches: 8.

The chain carries TRBV19 and TRBJ1-3; weak D call: TRBD1 (6 bases). The CDR3 spans 14 residues. Trimming pared 3 bases from V and 4 bases from J, leaving 10 bases between. Germline-derived CDR1 and CDR2 are LNHDA and SQIVND (reference sequence). For the CDR3, the DNA is TGTGCCAGTAGTATCGGGGACAAAGGAAACACCATATATTTT. It translates to CASSIGDKGNTIYF. The entire variable domain, with the rest obtained from reference TRBV19 and TRBJ1-3, is as follows: DGGITQSPKYLFRKEGQNVTLSCEQNLNHDAMYWYRQDPGQGLRLIYYSQIVNDFQKGDIAEGYSVSREKKESFPLTVTSAQKNPTAFYLCASSIGDKGNTIYFGEGSWLTVV.

V and J are TRBV7-8 and TRBJ2-7; D is unclear. This CDR3 contains 13 residues. Germline CDR1 and CDR2: SGHVS and FQNEAQ. V lost 0 bases and J 7 bases, leaving 10 bases between the germline ends. The DNA for the CDR3 is TGTGCCAGCAGCTTAGCTCCGTGGGCAGAGCAGTACTTC. This translates into CASSLAPWAEQYF.

The chain joins TRBV28 to TRBJ2-3; D gene uncertain. This CDR3 comprises 12 residues. V lost 6 bases and J 2 bases, leaving 6 bases between the germline ends. CDR1 and CDR2 (germline): MDHEN, SYDVKM. CDR3 region: CASRAYTDTQYF. The CDR3 DNA sequence: TGTGCCAGCAGGGCATACACAGATACGCAGTATTTT.

This chain joins TRBV27 and TRBJ2-1, with 9 positions matching TRBD2. V shed 5 bases, J shed 8 bases, and the junction held 10 bases outside the gene matches. Germline V lookup: CDR1 MNHEY, CDR2 SMNVEV (reference sequence). This CDR3 spans 15 amino acids. CDR3 in amino acids: CASSGKAGGFDEQFF. The CDR3 DNA reads as TGTGCCAGCAGTGGGAAGGCGGGAGGGTTCGATGAGCAGTTCTTC.

The V call is TRBV10-3, the J call TRBJ2-3; D is perhaps TRBD2 (6 bases). There are 16 residues in the CDR3. The V and J ends lost 4 bases and 2 bases respectively, with 16 bases between them. Germline CDR1 reads ENHRY; CDR2 reads SYGVKD. DNA of the CDR3: TGTGCCATCAGTGGTTTGGAGGGCGGGACCACAGATACGCAGTATTTT. Encoded protein: CAISGLEGGTTDTQYF.

J is TRBJ2-5 and V is TRBV7-8, with 10 bases matching TRBD2. J lost 4 bases, V lost 2 bases, and 7 bases had no gene match. CDR3 length: 16 residues. Germline values: CDR1 SGHVS, CDR2 FQNEAQ. CDR3 nucleotide sequence: TGTGCCAGCAGCTTAATTCTAGCGGGAGATGGAGAGACCCAGTACTTC. As protein: CASSLILAGDGETQYF.

This clone has just a few counts. The V and J genes are TRBV5-1 and TRBJ2-7; D might be TRBD2 (6 bases). Germline V gene data show CDR1 as SGHRS and CDR2 as YFSETQ. The V and J ends lost 5 bases and 7 bases respectively, with 16 bases between them. This CDR3 spans 13 amino acids. The CDR3 coding sequence is TGCGCCAGCAGGGAGCTAGCGACGGGGGAGCAGTACTTC. Its translation: CASRELATGEQYF.